This T cell receptor (beta chain) is drawn from a study of technical replicates of blood from a handful of donors. The CDR3 is 17 amino acids. J gave up 7 bases and V 4 bases, and 15 bases lay outside the gene matches. Germline CDR1 and CDR2: MGHRA and YSYEKL. Clones were sequenced by immunoSEQ multiplex PCR, and TCRdb holds only the in-frame ones, with some missing. The sample consists of more than 80,000 clones, about 96% of them appearing once. The rearrangement links TRBV4-1 to TRBJ2-7; 11 nucleotides align to TRBD2. The origin of this receptor is a human donor in good health. Sequenced sample: T cells isolated from PBMCs. In nucleotides, the CDR3 is TGCGCCAGCAGCCCCACTAGCGGGGGACCGTGGGGCTATGAGCAGTACTTC. Encoded protein: CASSPTSGGPWGYEQYF.